Below are 30 T cell receptor beta chains sequenced from a single sample in a study of T cell changes during pregnancy in multiple sclerosis. Sequenced by immunoSEQ multiplex PCR; TCRdb stores in-frame clones only, minus some. The table has roughly 110,000 clones, about 89% seen once. The specimen comprised peripheral blood, sampled before pregnancy. The source is a female donor with multiple sclerosis, enrolled in a pregnancy study.

This clone has only one observation. The V and J genes are TRBV28 and TRBJ1-2, with 7 bases identical to TRBD1. Germline-derived CDR1 and CDR2 are MDHEN and SYDVKM. After removal of 2 bases from V and 4 bases from J, the junction contained 13 bases not matched to a gene. The CDR3 covers 17 residues. CDR3 bases: TGTGCCAGCAGTTTACGTGGGAAAGGGGGCTTCGCCTATGGCTACACCTTC. Its protein is CASSLRGKGGFAYGYTF.

The chain employs TRBV5-6 and TRBJ1-1; 7 bases line up with TRBD1. J was trimmed by 3 bases and V by 0 bases; bases with no gene match: 8. Germline lookup yields CDR1 SGHDT and CDR2 YYEEEE. This CDR3 has 16 residues. The CDR3 bases are TGTGCCAGCAGCTTGGACAGGGGTGTATCCTACACTGAAGCTTTCTTT. Its translation: CASSLDRGVSYTEAFF.

The J gene is TRBJ2-5, the V gene TRBV7-2, with D possibly matching TRBD2 (5 bases). Per the germline V gene, CDR1 is SGHTA and CDR2 is FQGNSA. The V end lost 4 bases, the J end lost 2 bases, and 11 bases lay between the germline ends. CDR3 length: 14 residues. The CDR3 nucleotides are TGTGCCAGCAGCTACTCTCGGGGACAAGAGACCCAGTACTTC. This encodes CASSYSRGQETQYF.

The table lists this clone with a count of one. The chain couples TRBV5-1 to TRBJ1-3; no reliable D call. Trimming took 0 bases from V and 4 from J, leaving 8 bases between them. This CDR3 comprises 14 residues. The germline gives CDR1 SGHRS, CDR2 YFSETQ. As DNA, the CDR3 is TGCGCCAGCAGCTTGGCGGGGAGGGGAAACACCATATATTTT. Its translation is CASSLAGRGNTIYF. The entire variable domain, with the rest obtained from reference TRBV5-1 and TRBJ1-3, is as follows: KAGVTQTPRYLIKTRGQQVTLSCSPISGHRSVSWYQQTPGQGLQFLFEYFSETQRNKGNFPGRFSGRQFSNSRSEMNVSTLELGDSALYLCASSLAGRGNTIYFGEGSWLTVV.

This chain uses TRBV4-3 with TRBJ1-2, with 8 bases matching TRBD1. Germline lookup yields CDR1 LGHNA and CDR2 YSLEER. There are 17 residues in the CDR3. The V gene end was trimmed by 0 bases and the J gene end by 5 bases; junction bases not matched to a gene: 11. CDR3 bases: TGCGCCAGCAGCCAAGAGGGCCCGGACAGGGCTTATTATGGCTACACCTTC. Its protein product is CASSQEGPDRAYYGYTF.

The chain uses TRBV28 and TRBJ1-4; D possibly corresponds to TRBD1 (6 bases). The CDR3 contains 16 residues. Trimming took off 2 bases at V and 8 bases at J, with 18 bases between the two ends. Germline CDR1 is MDHEN and CDR2 is SYDVKM. The CDR3: CASSLGRTGFREKLFF. The CDR3 coding sequence is TGTGCCAGCAGTTTAGGCCGAACAGGGTTTCGGGAAAAACTGTTTTTT.

J is TRBJ2-7 and V is TRBV6-1, with D perhaps TRBD2 (5 bases). The CDR3 runs 13 residues. Germline loops: CDR1 MNHNS, CDR2 SASEGT. Deletions cut 10 bases from V and 3 bases from J, with 16 bases between. The CDR3 protein is CATLGPGLYEQYF. The CDR3 nucleotides read TGTGCCACCCTGGGCCCAGGACTCTACGAGCAGTACTTC.

This chain joins TRBV5-6 and TRBJ2-5; 12 nucleotides match TRBD2. V lost 0 bases and J lost 7; bases outside the gene matches: 4. Germline V lookup: CDR1 SGHDT, CDR2 YYEEEE. CDR3 length: 15 amino acids. As DNA, the CDR3 is TGTGCCAGCAGCTTGGCTAGCGGGGGGGCGGGGACCCAGTACTTC. Protein product: CASSLASGGAGTQYF.

The V call is TRBV7-9, the J call TRBJ2-3, with TRBD2 matching over 9 bases. V lost 0 bases to trimming and J lost 5 bases; unmatched junction nucleotides: 3. The CDR3 sequence is 15 residues long. Germline V CDR1 and CDR2: SEHNR, FQNEAQ (reference sequence). This chain's CDR3 is CASSLALREGDTQYF. In DNA, the CDR3 is TGTGCCAGCAGCTTAGCGTTGCGGGAGGGAGATACGCAGTATTTT.

This chain uses TRBV5-1 with TRBJ1-6; 7 bases agree with TRBD1. The CDR3 is made up of 16 amino acids. Per the germline V gene, CDR1 is SGHRS and CDR2 is YFSETQ. J was trimmed by 6 bases and V by 4 bases; bases with no gene match: 10. The CDR3 DNA is TGCGCCAGCAGCACCGAAAGGGGGCTGTCTAATTCACCCCTCCACTTT. This codes for CASSTERGLSNSPLHF.

The gene calls are TRBV11-3 and TRBJ1-2; no reliable D call. V lost 0 bases, J lost 3 bases, and 14 bases lay in between. This CDR3 has 16 amino acids. The germline gives CDR1 SGHNT, CDR2 YENEEA. In DNA form, the CDR3 reads TGTGCCAGCAGCTTAGATCATAGACCCCGGGACTATGGCTACACCTTC. This codes for CASSLDHRPRDYGYTF.

The gene calls are TRBV4-1 and TRBJ1-2, with D unresolved. The CDR3 spans 14 residues. Germline CDR1 is MGHRA and CDR2 is YSYEKL. V gave up 3 bases and J gave up 5 bases, with 13 bases separating them. CDR3 DNA sequence: TGCGCCAGCAGCCACCCCCCTCGAGGATATGGCTACACCTTC. Protein product: CASSHPPRGYGYTF.

The J gene is TRBJ2-2, the V gene TRBV4-2; 7 positions agree with TRBD2. The CDR3 sequence is 18 residues long. With 3 bases clipped from V and 0 bases from J, the junction kept 10 bases outside the gene matches. Germline V gene data show CDR1 as LGHNA and CDR2 as YNFKEQ. The CDR3 loop reads CASSQGSSGAANTGELFF. In DNA, the CDR3 is TGTGCCAGCAGCCAGGGTTCTAGCGGAGCAGCGAACACCGGGGAGCTGTTTTTT.

About this clone: At one boundary the junction diverges from the germline segment, which might be a read error. The chain couples TRBV7-9 to TRBJ2-1, with 10 bases lining up with TRBD1. From germline, CDR1 is SEHNR and CDR2 FQNEAQ (reference sequence). The CDR3 has 16 amino acids. For the CDR3, the DNA is TGTGCCAGCAGCTTGTTTGGACAGGGGGACCTCAATGCGCAGTTCTTC. Its protein is CASSLFGQGDLNAQFF.

The J gene is TRBJ1-6, the V gene TRBV7-8; D is possibly TRBD1 (6 bases). Between the trimmed V and J ends, which lost 2 bases and 9 bases, there was a span of 17 bases. This CDR3 contains 16 residues. Germline V gene lookup returns CDR1 SGHVS and CDR2 FQNEAQ. CDR3 sequence (DNA): TGTGCCAGCAGCTTAAAGTCAGGGGCCGGGGTTTCACCCCTCCACTTT. This gives the protein CASSLKSGAGVSPLHF. Together with reference TRBV7-8 and TRBJ1-6, the CDR3 gives the full variable domain: GAGVSQSPRYKVAKRGQDVALRCDPISGHVSLFWYQQALGQGPEFLTYFQNEAQLDKSGLPSDRFFAERPEGSVSTLKIQRTQQEDSAVYLCASSLKSGAGVSPLHFGNGTRLTVT.

The CDR3 region has the DNA TGCGCCAGCAGCTCGACAGGGGGAACTAATGAAAAACTGTTTTTT. Its translation: CASSSTGGTNEKLFF. The chain links TRBV5-1 to TRBJ1-4; 9 bases fit TRBD1. V trimming: 3 bases; J trimming: 1 base; junction bases outside the gene matches: 1. This CDR3 contains 15 residues. The germline V gene has CDR1 SGHRS and CDR2 YFSETQ.

The chain has TRBV18 and TRBJ2-1, with D perhaps matching TRBD2 (6 bases). Germline-derived CDR1 and CDR2 are KGHSH and LQKENI. The V end lost 3 bases, the J end lost 10 bases, and 13 bases lay between the germline ends. CDR3 length: 13 residues. The CDR3 DNA sequence: TGTGCCAGCTCACCCTCCGGGAGCCCAGAGCAGTTCTTC. Its protein product is CASSPSGSPEQFF.

V and J are TRBV9 and TRBJ2-7, with 10 bases lining up with TRBD1. The germline gives CDR1 SGDLS, CDR2 YYNGEE. The CDR3 consists of 15 residues. V shed 4 bases, J shed 3 bases, and the junction held 7 bases outside the gene matches. The CDR3 DNA reads as TGTGCCAGCAGCCGGAGGACAGGGGGGAGCTACGAGCAGTACTTC. It specifies CASSRRTGGSYEQYF. The complete variable domain, with remaining parts taken from reference TRBV9 and TRBJ2-7, reads DSGVTQTPKHLITATGQRVTLRCSPRSGDLSVYWYQQSLDQGLQFLIQYYNGEERAKGNILERFSAQQFPDLHSELNLSSLELGDSALYFCASSRRTGGSYEQYFGPGTRLTVT.

Points on this clone: This specimen includes other DNA sequences encoding the same CDR3. The CDR3 region is CASSLGLAGGASTDTQYF. DNA for the CDR3: TGTGCCAGCAGCCTGGGACTAGCGGGGGGAGCTAGCACAGATACGCAGTATTTT. J is TRBJ2-3 and V is TRBV7-6, with 15 nucleotides matching TRBD2. Germline V CDR1 and CDR2: SGHVS, FNYEAQ. V lost 5 bases to trimming and J lost 0 bases; unmatched junction nucleotides: 6. The CDR3 has 18 amino acids.

CDR3 bases: TGTGCCAGCTCACCACCGGGGGGAACCATATATTTT. It encodes CASSPPGGTIYF. This chain uses TRBV18 with TRBJ1-3; perhaps TRBD1 as D (5 bases). CDR1 is KGHSH and CDR2 is LQKENI in the germline V gene. Trimming took 0 bases from V and 10 from J, leaving 7 bases between them. This CDR3 has 12 amino acids.

As regards this clone: Other DNA sequences within the sample encode an identical CDR3. The gene calls are TRBV6-1 and TRBJ1-2, with D maybe TRBD1 (5 bases). Per the germline V gene, CDR1 is MNHNS and CDR2 is SASEGT. V gave up 6 bases and J gave up 2 bases, with 10 bases separating them. This CDR3 has 13 residues. The CDR3 DNA is TGTGCCAGCAGCCTGGGGCAGAACTATGGCTACACCTTC. Protein product: CASSLGQNYGYTF.

The chain has TRBV29-1 and TRBJ1-2; the match to TRBD1 covers 9 bases. With V trimmed by 5 bases and J by 7 bases, 5 bases remained unmatched. This CDR3 is 12 amino acids long. CDR1 and CDR2 from the germline V gene are SQVTM and ANQGSEA. The CDR3 bases are TGCAGCGTTTGGGACAGGGAGGCTGGCTACACCTTC. It specifies CSVWDREAGYTF.

This clone occurred a few times. V usage is TRBV7-2 and J usage is TRBJ2-1; a possible D gene is TRBD1 (6 bases). The germline V and J ends were trimmed by 1 base and 4 bases, with 17 bases remaining between them. The CDR3 is 17 residues long. Germline loops: CDR1 SGHTA, CDR2 FQGNSA. The chain's CDR3 is CASSLEAVGAAYNEQFF. In DNA, the CDR3 is TGTGCCAGCAGCTTAGAAGCGGTGGGGGCCGCGTACAATGAGCAGTTCTTC.

The gene calls are TRBV9 and TRBJ1-3; D is possibly TRBD1 (5 bases). Per germline, CDR1 SGDLS and CDR2 YYNGEE. Trimming took off 1 base at V and 6 bases at J, with 17 bases between the two ends. The CDR3 loop spans 16 amino acids. The CDR3 DNA sequence: TGTGCCAGCAGCGTAACCCCAGGAAAGGGGAAAAACACCATATATTTT. It specifies CASSVTPGKGKNTIYF. Full variable domain (remainder filled in from reference TRBV9 and TRBJ1-3): DSGVTQTPKHLITATGQRVTLRCSPRSGDLSVYWYQQSLDQGLQFLIQYYNGEERAKGNILERFSAQQFPDLHSELNLSSLELGDSALYFCASSVTPGKGKNTIYFGEGSWLTVV.

This chain connects TRBV6-5 to TRBJ1-1, with D possibly TRBD1 on 5 matching bases. V was shortened by 9 bases and J by 1 base, with 6 bases between the two germline ends. This CDR3 region has 11 residues. Germline V CDR1 and CDR2: MNHEY, SVGAGI. CDR3 loop: CASQGNTEAFF. The CDR3 coding sequence is TGTGCCAGTCAGGGGAACACTGAAGCTTTCTTT.

The chain carries TRBV30 and TRBJ1-3; 11 bases agree with TRBD1. The CDR3 totals 15 residues. With V trimmed by 1 base and J by 5 bases, 4 bases remained unmatched. CDR1 is GTSNPN and CDR2 is SVGIG in the germline V gene (reference sequence). CDR3 nucleotides: TGTGCCTGGAGTGGTCGGGACAGGGGGAGAAACACCATATATTTT. It translates to CAWSGRDRGRNTIYF.

The rearrangement uses TRBV7-9 and TRBJ2-7; D possibly corresponds to TRBD1 (5 bases). The germline gives CDR1 SEHNR, CDR2 FQNEAQ (reference sequence). V gave up 2 bases and J gave up 2 bases, with 16 bases separating them. This CDR3 has 16 residues. Written as DNA, the CDR3 is TGTGCCAGCAGCTTAACATCAGGGATTGGAGCCTACGAGCAGTACTTC. Translation: CASSLTSGIGAYEQYF.

This chain uses TRBV7-2 with TRBJ2-2, with D uncertain. CDR3 size: 15 residues. The V and J ends lost 3 bases and 0 bases respectively, with 8 bases between them. Germline V gene lookup returns CDR1 SGHTA and CDR2 FQGNSA. In DNA, the CDR3 is TGTGCCAGCAGCTTTGCGGCCGCGAACACCGGGGAGCTGTTTTTT. Translated: CASSFAAANTGELFF.

The chain uses TRBV30 and TRBJ2-3, with D maybe TRBD2 (5 bases). The CDR3 consists of 11 residues. Per the germline V gene, CDR1 is GTSNPN and CDR2 is SVGIG (reference sequence). Trimming cost V 5 bases and J 8 bases, with 11 bases left between them. The CDR3 sequence: CAWAPGGTQYF. The DNA for the CDR3 is TGTGCCTGGGCGCCTGGAGGTACGCAGTATTTT.

V gene TRBV7-2 combines with J gene TRBJ1-2; TRBD1 agrees at 9 bases. The CDR3 consists of 14 residues. Germline lookup yields CDR1 SGHTA and CDR2 FQGNSA. After removal of 1 base from V and 6 bases from J, the junction contained 3 bases not matched to a gene. This CDR3 reads CASSLVGQGNGYTF. Written as DNA, the CDR3 is TGTGCCAGCAGCTTAGTAGGACAGGGGAATGGCTACACCTTC.